This TCR beta chain was recovered during a study of Graves' ophthalmopathy and Graves' hyperthyroidism. Whole-study findings and limits: Sensitivity of roughly 88% and specificity of 65% to 83% were achieved when a 13-signature model separated ophthalmopathy from stable hyperthyroidism.

The table lists this clonotype with many counts. The antigen is not known. V was trimmed by 4 bases and J by 3 bases, leaving 9 bases between them. CDR1 and CDR2 from the germline V gene are SQVTM and ANQGSEA. The CDR3 covers 13 residues. RNA transcripts served as template for amplifying TCR beta CDR3 sequences. The authors performed first-round RT-PCR with HTBI primers and then a second-round multiplex PCR. TCRdb redid the calling of the multiplex PCR reads with MiXCR, one entry per CDR3 protein. The table has roughly 700,000 distinct CDR3 sequences, around 40% seen once. The receptor comes from an adult man with Graves' ophthalmopathy. V gene TRBV29-1 combines with J gene TRBJ2-2; maybe TRBD2 (5 bases). Sequencing used peripheral blood. This CDR3 reads CSVVGVDTGELFF. The CDR3 DNA is TGCAGCGTTGTCGGGGTAGACACCGGGGAGCTGTTTTTT.